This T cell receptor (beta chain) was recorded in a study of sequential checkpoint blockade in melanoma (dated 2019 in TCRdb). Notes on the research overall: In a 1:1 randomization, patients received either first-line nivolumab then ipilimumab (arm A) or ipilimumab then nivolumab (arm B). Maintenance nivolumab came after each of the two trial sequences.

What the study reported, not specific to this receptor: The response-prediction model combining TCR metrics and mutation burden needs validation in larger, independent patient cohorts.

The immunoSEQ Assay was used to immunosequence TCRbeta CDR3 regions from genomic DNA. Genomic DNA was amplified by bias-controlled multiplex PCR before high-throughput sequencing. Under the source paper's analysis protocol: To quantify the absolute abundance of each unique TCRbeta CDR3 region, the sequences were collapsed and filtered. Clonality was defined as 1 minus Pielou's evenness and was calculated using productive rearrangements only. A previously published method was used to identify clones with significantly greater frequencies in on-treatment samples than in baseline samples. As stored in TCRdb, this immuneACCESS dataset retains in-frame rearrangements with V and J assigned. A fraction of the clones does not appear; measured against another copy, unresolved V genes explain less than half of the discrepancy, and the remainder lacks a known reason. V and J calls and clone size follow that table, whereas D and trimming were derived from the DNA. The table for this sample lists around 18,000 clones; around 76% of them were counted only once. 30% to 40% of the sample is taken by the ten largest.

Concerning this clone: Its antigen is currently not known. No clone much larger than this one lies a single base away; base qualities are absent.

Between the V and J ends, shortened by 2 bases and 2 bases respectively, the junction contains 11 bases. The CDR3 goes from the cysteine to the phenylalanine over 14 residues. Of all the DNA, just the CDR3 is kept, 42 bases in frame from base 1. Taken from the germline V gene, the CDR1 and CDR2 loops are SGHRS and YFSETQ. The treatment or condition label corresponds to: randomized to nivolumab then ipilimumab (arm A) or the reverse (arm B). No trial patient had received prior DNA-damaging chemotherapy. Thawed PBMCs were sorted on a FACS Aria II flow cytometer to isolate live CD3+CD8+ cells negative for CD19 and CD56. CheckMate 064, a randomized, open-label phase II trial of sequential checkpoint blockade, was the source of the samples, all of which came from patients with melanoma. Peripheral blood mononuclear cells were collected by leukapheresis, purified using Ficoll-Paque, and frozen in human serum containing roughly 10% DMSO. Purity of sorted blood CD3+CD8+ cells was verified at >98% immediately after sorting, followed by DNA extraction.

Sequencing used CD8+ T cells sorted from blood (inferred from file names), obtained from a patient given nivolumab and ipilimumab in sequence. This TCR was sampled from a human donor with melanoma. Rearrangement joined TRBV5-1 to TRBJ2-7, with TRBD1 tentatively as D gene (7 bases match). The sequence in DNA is TGCGCCAGCAGCTTAGGAGGGACAGCCTACGAGCAGTACTTC. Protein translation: CASSLGGTAYEQYF.